This is a list of T cell receptor beta chains from one sample in a study of long-term antiretroviral therapy in people with HIV. Some clones are missing from TCRdb's copy, which holds only in-frame ones; the method was immunoSEQ multiplex PCR. This repertoire shows about 39,000 clones, almost 85% found once; its top ten account for roughly 6.1%. Sequenced material: unsorted PBMCs, taken 0.6 years after starting antiretroviral therapy. The receptor set was obtained from a man between 18 and 35 years old with HIV. Each CDR3 is given with its conserved first and last residue. Fields, in order: J gene, D gene, clone size, V gene, CDR3 protein, CDR3 DNA. D genes are given only for firm matches. Where a row states a size, it is once, few, many or the class of an expanded clone; other rows omit it.

J gene: TRBJ2-1
D gene: NA
clone size: NA
V gene: TRBV29-1
CDR3 protein: CSVSPTGSSYNEQFF
CDR3 DNA: TGCAGCGTCTCTCCCACAGGGAGCTCCTACAATGAGCAGTTCTTC

J gene: TRBJ2-7
D gene: NA
clone size: NA
V gene: TRBV5-4
CDR3 protein: CASSLGFGFSYEQYF
CDR3 DNA: TGTGCCAGCAGCTTGGGGTTTGGGTTCTCCTACGAGCAGTACTTC

J gene: TRBJ1-1
D gene: TRBD1
clone size: NA
V gene: TRBV5-1
CDR3 protein: CASSAGQGIAEAFF
CDR3 DNA: TGCGCCAGCAGCGCCGGACAGGGGATCGCTGAAGCTTTCTTT

J gene: TRBJ1-4
D gene: TRBD1
clone size: NA
V gene: TRBV4-1
CDR3 protein: CASSQTIRQGNEKLFF
CDR3 DNA: TGCGCCAGCAGCCAAACCATACGACAGGGGAATGAAAAACTGTTTTTT

J gene: TRBJ1-1
D gene: NA
clone size: NA
V gene: TRBV9
CDR3 protein: CASSVFEGTEAFF
CDR3 DNA: TGTGCCAGCAGCGTATTCGAGGGCACTGAAGCTTTCTTT

J gene: TRBJ2-1
D gene: TRBD2
clone size: NA
V gene: TRBV7-2
CDR3 protein: CASSSGLAGVRVYNEQFF
CDR3 DNA: TGTGCCAGCAGCTCGGGACTAGCGGGAGTAAGGGTGTACAATGAGCAGTTCTTC

J gene: TRBJ2-7
D gene: NA
clone size: NA
V gene: TRBV7-9
CDR3 protein: CASSLVGPLSHYEQYF
CDR3 DNA: TGTGCCAGCAGCTTAGTCGGTCCCCTATCCCACTACGAGCAGTACTTC

J gene: TRBJ2-7
D gene: TRBD1
clone size: few
V gene: TRBV27
CDR3 protein: CASSLGTGTEQYF
CDR3 DNA: TGTGCCAGCAGTTTAGGGACAGGGACCGAGCAGTACTTC

J gene: TRBJ1-5
D gene: TRBD1
clone size: once
V gene: TRBV7-9
CDR3 protein: CASSYTGDQPQHF
CDR3 DNA: TGTGCCAGCAGCTATACAGGGGATCAGCCCCAGCATTTT

J gene: TRBJ2-7
D gene: TRBD1
clone size: NA
V gene: TRBV28
CDR3 protein: CASRSDRGPVGYEQYF
CDR3 DNA: TGTGCCAGCAGGTCGGACAGGGGACCCGTTGGTTACGAGCAGTACTTC

J gene: TRBJ1-1
D gene: NA
clone size: NA
V gene: TRBV28
CDR3 protein: CAVKTPLNTEAFF
CDR3 DNA: TGTGCCGTTAAGACCCCCCTGAACACTGAAGCTTTCTTT

J gene: TRBJ2-3
D gene: TRBD2
clone size: NA
V gene: TRBV5-1
CDR3 protein: CASRRLAGSADTQYF
CDR3 DNA: TGCGCCAGCAGAAGACTAGCGGGAAGTGCAGATACGCAGTATTTT

J gene: TRBJ2-7
D gene: NA
clone size: NA
V gene: TRBV7-9
CDR3 protein: CASSLVGQRFSYEQYF
CDR3 DNA: TGTGCCAGCAGCTTAGTAGGTCAGCGGTTCTCCTACGAGCAGTACTTC

J gene: TRBJ2-7
D gene: NA
clone size: NA
V gene: TRBV6-1
CDR3 protein: CASSPRLSSYEQYF
CDR3 DNA: TGTGCCAGCAGTCCCCGGCTGAGCTCCTACGAGCAGTACTTC

J gene: TRBJ1-1
D gene: NA
clone size: NA
V gene: TRBV18
CDR3 protein: CASSQYGNTEAFF
CDR3 DNA: TGTGCCAGCTCACAATATGGAAACACTGAAGCTTTCTTT

J gene: TRBJ1-1
D gene: NA
clone size: NA
V gene: TRBV13
CDR3 protein: CASSLRREAFF
CDR3 DNA: TGTGCCAGCAGCTTAAGGCGTGAAGCTTTCTTT

J gene: TRBJ1-1
D gene: NA
clone size: few
V gene: TRBV7-9
CDR3 protein: CASSFLRDLREAFF
CDR3 DNA: TGTGCCAGCAGCTTTCTCAGGGACCTTCGAGAAGCTTTCTTT

J gene: TRBJ2-1
D gene: TRBD2
clone size: NA
V gene: TRBV7-9
CDR3 protein: CASSLAGSGRASDEQFF
CDR3 DNA: TGTGCCAGCAGCTTAGCGGGGAGCGGGAGGGCCAGCGATGAGCAGTTCTTC

J gene: TRBJ2-7
D gene: NA
clone size: NA
V gene: TRBV4-1
CDR3 protein: CASSQDRVTYEQYF
CDR3 DNA: TGCGCCAGCAGCCAAGATCGGGTGACCTACGAGCAGTACTTC

J gene: TRBJ2-3
D gene: TRBD2
clone size: once
V gene: TRBV7-9
CDR3 protein: CASSPGLAGVADTQYF
CDR3 DNA: TGTGCCAGCAGCCCCGGACTAGCGGGTGTGGCAGATACGCAGTATTTT

J gene: TRBJ2-1
D gene: NA
clone size: NA
V gene: TRBV7-7
CDR3 protein: CASSAGKYNEQFF
CDR3 DNA: TGTGCTAGCAGCGCCGGGAAATACAATGAGCAGTTCTTC

J gene: TRBJ2-7
D gene: NA
clone size: few
V gene: TRBV27
CDR3 protein: CASSRGQGLYEQYF
CDR3 DNA: TGTGCCAGCAGTCGGGGGCAGGGATTATACGAGCAGTACTTC

J gene: TRBJ2-4
D gene: TRBD1
clone size: NA
V gene: TRBV18
CDR3 protein: CASSPRGQGADLAKNIQYF
CDR3 DNA: TGTGCCAGCTCACCACGAGGACAGGGGGCGGACCTTGCCAAAAACATTCAGTACTTC

J gene: TRBJ2-1
D gene: NA
clone size: once
V gene: TRBV28
CDR3 protein: CASKDNEQFF
CDR3 DNA: TGTGCCAGCAAAGACAATGAGCAGTTCTTC

J gene: TRBJ1-1
D gene: NA
clone size: NA
V gene: TRBV11-2
CDR3 protein: CASSPLVGPQPEAFF
CDR3 DNA: TGTGCCAGCAGCCCTTTAGTCGGGCCCCAACCTGAAGCTTTCTTT

J gene: TRBJ2-7
D gene: NA
clone size: NA
V gene: TRBV27
CDR3 protein: CASSLAGAHLEQYF
CDR3 DNA: TGTGCCAGCAGTTTAGCGGGCGCTCACCTCGAGCAGTACTTC

J gene: TRBJ2-3
D gene: NA
clone size: few
V gene: TRBV11-2
CDR3 protein: CASSPSVKYTDTQYF
CDR3 DNA: TGTGCCAGCAGCCCTAGCGTCAAGTACACAGATACGCAGTATTTT

J gene: TRBJ2-7
D gene: TRBD2
clone size: NA
V gene: TRBV27
CDR3 protein: CASSRSGSGTYEQYF
CDR3 DNA: TGTGCCAGCAGTCGGAGCGGTAGCGGGACCTACGAGCAGTACTTC

J gene: TRBJ1-2
D gene: NA
clone size: few
V gene: TRBV7-8
CDR3 protein: CASSLVRGSPYGYTF
CDR3 DNA: TGTGCCAGCAGCTTAGTCCGGGGGTCCCCCTATGGCTACACCTTC

J gene: TRBJ2-5
D gene: TRBD2
clone size: NA
V gene: TRBV7-2
CDR3 protein: CASSPRLAGGGVETQYF
CDR3 DNA: TGTGCCAGCAGCCCCCGACTAGCGGGAGGGGGGGTGGAGACCCAGTACTTC

J gene: TRBJ1-1
D gene: NA
clone size: NA
V gene: TRBV6-1
CDR3 protein: CASSPLRPAGTEAFF
CDR3 DNA: TGTGCCAGCAGCCCCCTTCGGCCGGCGGGCACTGAAGCTTTCTTT

J gene: TRBJ2-1
D gene: NA
clone size: NA
V gene: TRBV11-3
CDR3 protein: CASSPRAGAGDEQFF
CDR3 DNA: TGTGCCAGCAGCCCGCGTGCGGGGGCTGGCGATGAGCAGTTCTTC

J gene: TRBJ2-1
D gene: TRBD1
clone size: NA
V gene: TRBV11-2
CDR3 protein: CASSAGQGGAHEQFF
CDR3 DNA: TGTGCCAGCAGCGCGGGACAGGGTGGAGCGCATGAGCAGTTCTTC

J gene: TRBJ1-1
D gene: NA
clone size: once
V gene: TRBV7-9
CDR3 protein: CASSRGVITEAFF
CDR3 DNA: TGTGCCAGCAGCCGAGGGGTAATCACTGAAGCTTTCTTT

J gene: TRBJ2-5
D gene: NA
clone size: NA
V gene: TRBV28
CDR3 protein: CASSLQGLGQYF
CDR3 DNA: TGTGCCAGCAGTTTACAAGGGTTGGGCCAGTACTTC

J gene: TRBJ1-5
D gene: NA
clone size: NA
V gene: TRBV19
CDR3 protein: CASSMGLKQPQHF
CDR3 DNA: TGTGCCAGTAGTATGGGGCTGAAACAGCCCCAGCATTTT

J gene: TRBJ2-2
D gene: NA
clone size: NA
V gene: TRBV6-4
CDR3 protein: CASSSNANTGELFF
CDR3 DNA: TGTGCCAGCTCATCAAATGCGAACACCGGGGAGCTGTTTTTT

J gene: TRBJ2-1
D gene: NA
clone size: NA
V gene: TRBV14
CDR3 protein: CASSQREEQFF
CDR3 DNA: TGTGCCAGCAGCCAGAGGGAGGAGCAGTTCTTC

J gene: TRBJ1-2
D gene: NA
clone size: NA
V gene: TRBV7-2
CDR3 protein: CASSARDGANYGYTF
CDR3 DNA: TGTGCCAGCAGCGCCCGGGACGGAGCTAACTATGGCTACACCTTC

J gene: TRBJ2-1
D gene: NA
clone size: NA
V gene: TRBV4-3
CDR3 protein: CASRKASGTEQFF
CDR3 DNA: TGCGCCAGCAGGAAAGCGTCGGGGACTGAGCAGTTCTTC

J gene: TRBJ2-1
D gene: NA
clone size: NA
V gene: TRBV28
CDR3 protein: CASRSGGGYYNEQFF
CDR3 DNA: TGTGCCAGCAGGTCAGGAGGGGGTTACTACAATGAGCAGTTCTTC

J gene: TRBJ2-7
D gene: TRBD2
clone size: NA
V gene: TRBV7-9
CDR3 protein: CATRASGRSPYEQYF
CDR3 DNA: TGTGCCACCAGGGCTAGCGGGAGGTCCCCCTACGAGCAGTACTTC

J gene: TRBJ1-2
D gene: TRBD1
clone size: NA
V gene: TRBV9
CDR3 protein: CASSAPGQGAYGYTF
CDR3 DNA: TGTGCCAGCAGCGCCCCGGGACAGGGGGCCTATGGCTACACCTTC

J gene: TRBJ2-2
D gene: NA
clone size: NA
V gene: TRBV7-2
CDR3 protein: CASRFRGTGELFF
CDR3 DNA: TGTGCCAGCAGATTTAGGGGCACCGGGGAGCTGTTTTTT

J gene: TRBJ2-3
D gene: NA
clone size: once
V gene: TRBV25-1
CDR3 protein: CASSVFQGQDTQYF
CDR3 DNA: TGTGCCAGCAGTGTATTTCAGGGCCAGGATACGCAGTATTTT

J gene: TRBJ2-1
D gene: TRBD2
clone size: NA
V gene: TRBV10-3
CDR3 protein: CAISEPRLAGGVNEQFF
CDR3 DNA: TGTGCCATCAGTGAGCCCCGACTAGCGGGAGGAGTAAATGAGCAGTTCTTC

J gene: TRBJ1-5
D gene: NA
clone size: NA
V gene: TRBV5-1
CDR3 protein: CASSYRRGTQPQHF
CDR3 DNA: TGCGCCAGCAGCTATAGGAGGGGGACTCAGCCCCAGCATTTT

J gene: TRBJ2-7
D gene: NA
clone size: once
V gene: TRBV30
CDR3 protein: CAWSVSGRRYGYEQYF
CDR3 DNA: TGTGCCTGGAGTGTATCAGGGAGACGGTATGGGTACGAGCAGTACTTC

J gene: TRBJ2-5
D gene: NA
clone size: NA
V gene: TRBV29-1
CDR3 protein: CSVVVETQYF
CDR3 DNA: TGCAGCGTTGTGGTCGAGACCCAGTACTTC

J gene: TRBJ2-7
D gene: TRBD2
clone size: few
V gene: TRBV11-2
CDR3 protein: CASSPGRGAYEQYF
CDR3 DNA: TGTGCCAGCAGCCCGGGGAGGGGAGCTTACGAGCAGTACTTC

J gene: TRBJ2-3
D gene: NA
clone size: NA
V gene: TRBV7-2
CDR3 protein: CASSSGLADSTDTQYF
CDR3 DNA: TGTGCCAGCAGCTCAGGACTGGCCGATTCCACAGATACGCAGTATTTT

J gene: TRBJ1-5
D gene: TRBD1
clone size: NA
V gene: TRBV5-6
CDR3 protein: CASSLGLQGAGFQPQHF
CDR3 DNA: TGTGCCAGCAGCTTGGGCCTACAGGGGGCTGGGTTTCAGCCCCAGCATTTT